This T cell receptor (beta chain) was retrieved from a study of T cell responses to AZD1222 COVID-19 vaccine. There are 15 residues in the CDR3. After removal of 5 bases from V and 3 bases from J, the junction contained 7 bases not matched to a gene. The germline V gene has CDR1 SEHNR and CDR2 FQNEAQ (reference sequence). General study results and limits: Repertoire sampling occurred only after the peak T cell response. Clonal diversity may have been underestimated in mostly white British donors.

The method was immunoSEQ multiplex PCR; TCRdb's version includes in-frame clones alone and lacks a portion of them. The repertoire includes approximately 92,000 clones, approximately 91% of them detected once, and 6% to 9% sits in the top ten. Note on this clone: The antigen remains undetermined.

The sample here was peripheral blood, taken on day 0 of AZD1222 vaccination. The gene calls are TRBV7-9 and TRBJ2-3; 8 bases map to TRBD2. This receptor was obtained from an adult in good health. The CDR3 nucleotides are TGTGCCAGCAGCCTCGATCTAGCGGGTACAGATACGCAGTATTTT. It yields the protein CASSLDLAGTDTQYF.